The rows below give T cell receptor beta chains drawn from one sample of a study of patients and donors after allogeneic stem cell transplantation. One entry per CDR3 protein results from TCRdb running MiXCR on the RT-PCR reads. The table lists about 200,000 distinct CDR3 sequences, roughly two fifths of them singletons. The sequenced material came from blood, either unsorted or a sorted T cell fraction (not recorded which). The source is a human donor who was either an allogeneic HSCT recipient or a stem cell or donor lymphocyte infusion donor (not recorded which). It is not recorded whose cells these are; they may come from a transplant donor. Each CDR3 is given with its conserved first and last residue. Fields, in order: J gene, D gene, V gene, clone size, CDR3 DNA, CDR3 protein. The D gene is left open where the match is weak. Size is omitted from some rows. Given values are once, few, many or a class for expanded clones.

TRBJ2-1	-	TRBV12-3/TRBV12-4	-	TGTGCCAGCAGCCGAGGGGCAGGGAGTGAGCAGTTCTTC	CASSRGAGSEQFF
TRBJ2-5	TRBD1	TRBV5-4	-	TGTGCCAGCAGCTTGGGGACAGGGATAACGGAGACCCAGTACTTC	CASSLGTGITETQYF
TRBJ2-1	TRBD1	TRBV4-3	-	TGCGCCAGCAGCCAAGGTCTTGGACAGGGGGAGTACAATGAGCAGTTCTTC	CASSQGLGQGEYNEQFF
TRBJ1-2	TRBD1	TRBV27	-	TGTGCCAGCAGCCAGACCCAACAGGGGCTCTATGGCTACACCTTC	CASSQTQQGLYGYTF
TRBJ1-1	-	TRBV7-9	-	TGTGCCAGCAGCTTAGAAGCGGCAGCTGAAGCTTTCTTT	CASSLEAAAEAFF
TRBJ1-1	TRBD1	TRBV29-1	-	TGCAGCGTAAGGACAGGGGAGAACACTGAAGCTTTCTTT	CSVRTGENTEAFF
TRBJ1-3	-	TRBV7-2	few	TGTGCCAGCAGCTTAAGGGGCCACCGATCCTCTGGAAACACCATATATTTT	CASSLRGHRSSGNTIYF
TRBJ2-4	TRBD2	TRBV4-3	few	TGCGCCAGCAGCCAAGATCGGGGGGGGAAAAACATTCAGTACTTC	CASSQDRGGKNIQYF
TRBJ2-5	TRBD1	TRBV28	few	TGTGCCAGCAGTTCTACTGACAGGGGTCCGTACTTC	CASSSTDRGPYF
TRBJ2-3	TRBD2	TRBV7-8	-	TGTGCCAGCAGCTCACGACTAGCGGGAGCTCCCGATACGCAGTATTTT	CASSSRLAGAPDTQYF
TRBJ1-6	TRBD1	TRBV5-1	-	TGCGCCAGCACTCCGGGACAGCTTAATTCACCCCTCCACTTT	CASTPGQLNSPLHF
TRBJ1-1	-	TRBV15	few	TGTGCCACCAGCATCGACGGGAGCGACACTGAAGCTTTCTTT	CATSIDGSDTEAFF
TRBJ1-5	TRBD1	TRBV20-1	-	TGCAGTGCTAGTACAGGGGCGTATCAGCCCCAGCATTTT	CSASTGAYQPQHF
TRBJ2-7	TRBD1	TRBV29-1	-	TGCAGCGCCTTGGGACAGGGGAACTCCTACGAGCAGTACTTC	CSALGQGNSYEQYF
TRBJ1-5	-	TRBV6-5	few	TGTGCCAGCAGTTACCGGGGGCCGGGAAGTCAGCCCCAGCATTTT	CASSYRGPGSQPQHF
TRBJ2-1	TRBD2	TRBV10-3	-	TGTGCCATCAAAGGGAGGAGCGGGGCCGATCTTGAGCAGTTCTTC	CAIKGRSGADLEQFF
TRBJ2-1	-	TRBV13	-	TGTGCCAGCACCACTACGGAGGGGATTGAGCAGTTCTTC	CASTTTEGIEQFF
TRBJ2-3	-	TRBV6-5	-	TGTGCCAGCAGTTCCCCTTCGGCGGGCACAGATACGCAGTATTTT	CASSSPSAGTDTQYF
TRBJ1-1	-	TRBV29-1	few	TGCAGCGTTAGGCAGGGGCCTGAAGCTTTCTTT	CSVRQGPEAFF
TRBJ1-3	-	TRBV4-1	few	TGCGCCAGCAGTGACAGGCTACTTTTTTCCTCTGGAAACACCATATATTTT	CASSDRLLFSSGNTIYF
TRBJ2-1	-	TRBV7-2	-	TGTGCCAGCAGCTTAGATGGCGGGTACAATGAGCAGTTCTTC	CASSLDGGYNEQFF
TRBJ1-1	TRBD1	TRBV5-1	few	TGCGCCAGCAGCTCCTTACCGGGACAGGGGGAGGGCACTGAAGCTTTCTTT	CASSSLPGQGEGTEAFF
TRBJ2-1	TRBD1	TRBV6-2/TRBV6-3	few	TGTGCCAGCACAGGGGGAGAGGTAAATGAGCAGTTCTTC	CASTGGEVNEQFF
TRBJ1-1	-	TRBV4-3	-	TGCGCCAGCAGCCAAGACATGGGAGGCACTGAAGCTCTCTTT	CASSQDMGGTEALF
TRBJ2-7	-	TRBV6-5	-	TGTGCCAGCAAGGGGGGCACTCAAAGCTCCTACGAGCAGTACTTC	CASKGGTQSSYEQYF
TRBJ2-6	-	TRBV4-3	-	TGCGCCAGCAGCCAAGAACCACACTCCGACTCTGGGGCCAACGTCCTGACTTTC	CASSQEPHSDSGANVLTF
TRBJ1-3	TRBD1	TRBV12-3/TRBV12-4	many	TGTGCCAGCGGCGAGGGGGCTGCTGGAAACACCATATATTTT	CASGEGAAGNTIYF
TRBJ2-1	TRBD2	TRBV4-3	-	TGCGCCAGCAGCCAAGTCGCGACTAGCGGGAGTCTCCCCTACAATGAGCAGTTCTTC	CASSQVATSGSLPYNEQFF
TRBJ1-3	-	TRBV25-1	few	TGTGCCAGCAGTGGACATAATGGAAACACCATATATTTT	CASSGHNGNTIYF
TRBJ1-2	TRBD1	TRBV6-6	-	TGTGCCAGCAGTTCCTCATCGACAGGGGGCTATGGCTACACCTTC	CASSSSSTGGYGYTF
TRBJ2-1	-	TRBV25-1	few	TGTGCCAGCAGTGACCCTGGGGGTAACAATGAGCAGTTCTTC	CASSDPGGNNEQFF
TRBJ2-2	-	TRBV9	-	TGTGCCAGCAGCCAGAACACCGGGGAGCTGTTTTTT	CASSQNTGELFF
TRBJ2-7	TRBD2	TRBV20-1	-	TGCAGTGCTAGAAACTCCAGGACTAGCGGAGACTACGAGCAGTACTTC	CSARNSRTSGDYEQYF
TRBJ2-7	-	TRBV7-9	-	TGTGCCAGCAGCAAAGCTGGCTACGAGCAGTACTTC	CASSKAGYEQYF
TRBJ2-5	-	TRBV6-5	many	TGTGCCAGCAGTTACGGGGAGACCCAGTACTTC	CASSYGETQYF
TRBJ2-7	TRBD1	TRBV6-5	-	TGTGCCAGCAGTTACGTCGGGACAGGCCTTACCTACGAGCAGTACTTC	CASSYVGTGLTYEQYF
TRBJ2-4	-	TRBV7-8	few	TGTGCCAGCAGCTTCGCCTTGTTAGGCAGGGGGAGGAACATTCAGTACTTC	CASSFALLGRGRNIQYF
TRBJ2-7	TRBD2	TRBV28	-	TGTGCCAGCAGTTTATCGGCCGGGACTAGCGGAACCTACGAGCAGTACTTC	CASSLSAGTSGTYEQYF
TRBJ1-3	-	TRBV7-2	-	TGTGCCAGCAGCTTCCCTACAGGACCCTCTGGAAACACCATATATTTT	CASSFPTGPSGNTIYF
TRBJ2-2	-	TRBV20-1	-	TGCAGTGCAAAGGATGACGTTGAGACCGGGGAGCTGTTTTTT	CSAKDDVETGELFF
TRBJ2-2	-	TRBV7-9	few	TGTGCCAGCAGCCTCAACCGGGACGGCGGGGAGCTGTTTTTT	CASSLNRDGGELFF
TRBJ2-3	TRBD2	TRBV6-5	-	TGTGCCAGCAGTTATACAGACCGACTAGCGGGAGTTACAGATACGCAGTATTTT	CASSYTDRLAGVTDTQYF
TRBJ2-2	TRBD1	TRBV7-2	-	TGTGCCAGCAGCACAGGACAGGGGAACACCGGGGAGCTGTTTTTT	CASSTGQGNTGELFF
TRBJ2-3	TRBD2	TRBV15	-	TGTGCCACCAGCATGCCCTTGACGACTAGCGTTTCGGATACGCAGTATTTT	CATSMPLTTSVSDTQYF
TRBJ2-7	TRBD1	TRBV6-2/TRBV6-3	-	TGTGCCAGCAGTTACCCCCGAGACAGGGCGTCATGGCACTACGAGCAGTACTTC	CASSYPRDRASWHYEQYF
TRBJ2-2	TRBD1	TRBV5-1	few	TGCGCCAGCAGCCTCTCTTCGACAGGGGGCTTAAACACCGGGGAGCTGTTTTTT	CASSLSSTGGLNTGELFF
TRBJ2-3	-	TRBV2	-	TGTGCCAGCAGGGCGTTAGGAGGGGGCACAGATACGCAGTATTTT	CASRALGGGTDTQYF